A single sample is the source of the 10 T cell receptor beta chains below, sequenced in a study of shared clonotypes between healthy human individuals. The protocol was immunoSEQ multiplex PCR, while the TCRdb copy is restricted to in-frame clones and leaves out a portion. This sample has 2 million to 2.5 million clones, with over 85% found just once. The sequenced sample consisted of naive CD4+ T cells from PBMCs. Indicated subset: CD45RA+ positively selected. These receptors came from a man between 18 and 29 years old in good health. Some clones in this sample may be carry-over from other donors' samples.

The J gene is TRBJ2-1, the V gene TRBV4-2; no reliable D call. The germline V gene has CDR1 LGHNA and CDR2 YNFKEQ. V lost 0 bases and J 8 bases, leaving 8 bases between the germline ends. The CDR3 has 13 amino acids. CDR3 nucleotide sequence: TGTGCCAGCAGCCAAGACGAGGTTTATGAGCAGTTCTTC. It specifies CASSQDEVYEQFF.

This clone showed up just once. This chain uses TRBV28 with TRBJ2-7, with D perhaps TRBD2 (5 bases). The V gene lost 5 bases and the J gene lost 3 bases, with 14 bases spanning the gap. Germline V gives CDR1 MDHEN, CDR2 SYDVKM. This CDR3 is 14 amino acids long. The CDR3 coding sequence is TGTGCCAGCAGTCAGTCGGGGTCTCTCTACGAGCAGTACTTC. It is translated as CASSQSGSLYEQYF.

This chain links TRBV5-1 with TRBJ1-5; D possibly corresponds to TRBD1 (5 bases). Trimming shortened V by 2 bases and J by 6 bases, and 18 bases separated the two germline ends. Per the germline V gene, CDR1 is SGHRS and CDR2 is YFSETQ. This CDR3 spans 16 amino acids. CDR3 loop: CASSLLGGAQGQPQHF. Here the CDR3 DNA reads TGCGCCAGCAGCTTATTAGGAGGGGCTCAGGGTCAGCCCCAGCATTTT.

The genes are TRBV7-2 and TRBJ1-1; the D is unclear. Germline V CDR1 and CDR2: SGHTA, FQGNSA. V gave up 0 bases and J gave up 0 bases, with 11 bases separating them. The CDR3 is 16 amino acids. The CDR3 DNA follows: TGTGCCAGCAGCTTAGCGCGGTTGGATGTGAACACTGAAGCTTTCTTT. Encoded protein: CASSLARLDVNTEAFF.

This chain uses TRBV29-1 with TRBJ2-3; 10 bases agree with TRBD1. Germline values: CDR1 SQVTM, CDR2 ANQGSEA. CDR3 size: 15 residues. Trimming at V came to 2 bases and at J to 7 bases, leaving 9 bases not matched to a gene. The CDR3 DNA sequence: TGCAGCGTTGAATACCGACAGGGGGCGTCACATACGCAGTATTTT. Protein: CSVEYRQGASHTQYF.

The chain uses TRBV27 and TRBJ2-7; 8 nucleotides match TRBD1. CDR3 length equals 15 residues. The germline gives CDR1 MNHEY, CDR2 SMNVEV (reference sequence). With V trimmed by 10 bases and J by 4 bases, 15 bases remained unmatched. As DNA, the CDR3 is TGTGCCACCTTACCGTCGCCGGGACAGGCTTACGAGCAGTACTTC. This gives the protein CATLPSPGQAYEQYF.

The chain employs TRBV19 and TRBJ2-3; TRBD1 is a possible D gene (6 bases). The CDR3 is made up of 16 amino acids. Germline V gene data show CDR1 as LNHDA and CDR2 as SQIVND (reference sequence). Trimming pared 3 bases from V and 4 bases from J, leaving 17 bases between. CDR3 region: CASSMGRGSIPDTQYF. CDR3 nucleotides: TGTGCCAGTAGTATGGGTAGGGGGAGTATCCCAGATACGCAGTATTTT.

This chain links TRBV28 with TRBJ1-1; D uncertain. Per the germline V gene, CDR1 is MDHEN and CDR2 is SYDVKM. CDR3 size: 13 residues. V was trimmed by 10 bases and J by 3 bases, leaving 15 bases between them. The CDR3: CAILAFGDTEAFF. The CDR3 region has the DNA TGTGCCATCTTGGCTTTCGGGGACACTGAAGCTTTCTTT.

CDR3 DNA sequence: TGTGCCAGCAGCGCTAGACTAGCGGGAACACTCGAGCAGTACTTC. Amino acid sequence: CASSARLAGTLEQYF. The genes are TRBV9 and TRBJ2-7; 11 nucleotides match TRBD2. The V gene's germline CDR1 is SGDLS and CDR2 YYNGEE. V was clipped by 3 bases and J by 6 bases; unmatched bases: 8. The CDR3 runs to 15 residues.

V gene TRBV19 combines with J gene TRBJ1-1; the match to TRBD1 covers 9 bases. After removal of 10 bases from V and 4 bases from J, the junction contained 13 bases not matched to a gene. Germline lookup yields CDR1 LNHDA and CDR2 SQIVND (reference sequence). This CDR3 is built from 15 residues. This CDR3 is CATSPAGQGSTEAFF. The DNA of the CDR3 is TGTGCCACCTCCCCAGCTGGACAGGGGAGCACTGAAGCTTTCTTT.